This T cell receptor (beta chain) was obtained from a study of T cell responses to AZD1222 COVID-19 vaccine. TCRdb's copy holds only in-frame clones and misses some; the assay was immunoSEQ multiplex PCR. The sample lists approximately 96,000 clones; about 93% were seen once. Pooled in the analysis were second doses at about 4 or about 12 weeks. This receptor was obtained from an adult who received the AZD1222 COVID-19 vaccine. Source: peripheral blood, taken 28 days after the second AZD1222 dose.

The CDR3 protein is CASSLTGGQAQYF. In DNA form, the CDR3 reads TGTGCCAGCAGCTTAACAGGGGGCCAGGCCCAGTACTTC. This chain joins TRBV7-9 and TRBJ2-5; TRBD1 aligns across 9 bases. V lost 2 bases, J lost 9 bases, and 4 bases stayed unmatched. Germline CDR1 reads SEHNR; CDR2 reads FQNEAQ (reference sequence). The CDR3 is made up of 13 amino acids.